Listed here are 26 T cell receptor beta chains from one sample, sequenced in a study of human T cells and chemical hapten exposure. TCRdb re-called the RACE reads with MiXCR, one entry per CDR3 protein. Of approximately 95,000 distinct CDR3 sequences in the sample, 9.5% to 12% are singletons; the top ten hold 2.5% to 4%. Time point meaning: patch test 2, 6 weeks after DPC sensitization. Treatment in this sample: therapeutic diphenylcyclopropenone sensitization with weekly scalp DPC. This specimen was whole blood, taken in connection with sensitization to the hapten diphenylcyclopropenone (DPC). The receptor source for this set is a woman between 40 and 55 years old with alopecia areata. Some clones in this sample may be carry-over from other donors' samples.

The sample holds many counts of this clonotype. The CDR3 DNA is TGTGCGGGGGGGTCTCTTTGGGATGAGCAGTTCTTC. Its protein is CAGGSLWDEQFF. The V gene is TRBV6-1, the J gene TRBJ2-1, with 7 positions matching TRBD2. Germline CDR1 and CDR2: MNHNS and SASEGT. The CDR3 contains 12 residues.

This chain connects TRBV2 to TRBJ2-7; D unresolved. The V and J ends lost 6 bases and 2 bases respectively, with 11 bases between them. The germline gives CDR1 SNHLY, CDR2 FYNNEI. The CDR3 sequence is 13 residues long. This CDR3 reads CASSGRIPYEQYF. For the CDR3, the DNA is TGTGCCAGCAGCGGCAGAATACCCTACGAGCAGTACTTC.

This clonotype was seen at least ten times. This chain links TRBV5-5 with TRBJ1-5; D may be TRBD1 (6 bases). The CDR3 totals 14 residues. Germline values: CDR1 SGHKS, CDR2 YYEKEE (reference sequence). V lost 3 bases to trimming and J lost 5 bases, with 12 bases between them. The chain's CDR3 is CASSSPGDDQPQHF. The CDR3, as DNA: TGTGCCAGCAGCTCCCCAGGGGACGATCAGCCCCAGCATTTT.

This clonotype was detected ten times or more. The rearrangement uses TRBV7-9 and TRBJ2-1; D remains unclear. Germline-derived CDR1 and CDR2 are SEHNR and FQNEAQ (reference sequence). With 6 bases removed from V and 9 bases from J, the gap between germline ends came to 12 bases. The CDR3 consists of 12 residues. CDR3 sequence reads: CASRFTGAEQFF. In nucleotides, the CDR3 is TGTGCCAGCAGGTTTACGGGTGCTGAGCAGTTCTTC.

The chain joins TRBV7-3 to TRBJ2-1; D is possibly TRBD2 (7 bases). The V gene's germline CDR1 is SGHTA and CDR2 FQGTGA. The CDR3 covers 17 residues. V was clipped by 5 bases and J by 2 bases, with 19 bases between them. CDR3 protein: CASSVSTGGGPYNEQFF. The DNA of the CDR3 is TGTGCCAGCAGCGTCTCCACAGGCGGGGGCCCCTACAATGAGCAGTTCTTC.

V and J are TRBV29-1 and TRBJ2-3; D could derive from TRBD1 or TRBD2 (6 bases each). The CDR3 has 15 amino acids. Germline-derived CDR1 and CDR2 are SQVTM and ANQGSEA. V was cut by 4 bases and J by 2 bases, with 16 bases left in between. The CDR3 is CSVAGASSHTDTQYF. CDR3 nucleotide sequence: TGCAGCGTTGCGGGGGCGAGTAGCCACACAGATACGCAGTATTTT.

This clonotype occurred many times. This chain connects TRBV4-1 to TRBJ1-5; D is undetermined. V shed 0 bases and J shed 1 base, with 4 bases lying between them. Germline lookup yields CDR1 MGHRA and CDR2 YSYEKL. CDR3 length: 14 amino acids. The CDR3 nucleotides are TGCGCCAGCAGCCAAGATGGAAGCAATCAGCCCCAGCATTTT. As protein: CASSQDGSNQPQHF.

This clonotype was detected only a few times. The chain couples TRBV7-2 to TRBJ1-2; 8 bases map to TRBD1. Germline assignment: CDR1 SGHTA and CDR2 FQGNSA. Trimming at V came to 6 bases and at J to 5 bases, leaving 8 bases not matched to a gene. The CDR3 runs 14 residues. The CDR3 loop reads CASSQGAEGYGYTF. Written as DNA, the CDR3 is TGTGCCAGCAGTCAGGGGGCGGAAGGATATGGCTACACCTTC.

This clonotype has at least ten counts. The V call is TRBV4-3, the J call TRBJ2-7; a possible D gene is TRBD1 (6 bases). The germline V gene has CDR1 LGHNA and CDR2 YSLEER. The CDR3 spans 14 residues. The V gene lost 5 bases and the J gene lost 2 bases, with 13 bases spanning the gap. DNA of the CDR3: TGCGCCAGCAGCTCGCTTGAGGGGGCCTACGAGCAGTACTTC. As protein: CASSSLEGAYEQYF.

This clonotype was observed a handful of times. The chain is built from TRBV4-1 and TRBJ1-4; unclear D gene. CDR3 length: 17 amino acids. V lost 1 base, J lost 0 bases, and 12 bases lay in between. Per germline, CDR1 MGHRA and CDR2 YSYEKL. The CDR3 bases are TGCGCCAGCAGCCAAGGGAGGACTCAGGCAACTAATGAAAAACTGTTTTTT. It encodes CASSQGRTQATNEKLFF.

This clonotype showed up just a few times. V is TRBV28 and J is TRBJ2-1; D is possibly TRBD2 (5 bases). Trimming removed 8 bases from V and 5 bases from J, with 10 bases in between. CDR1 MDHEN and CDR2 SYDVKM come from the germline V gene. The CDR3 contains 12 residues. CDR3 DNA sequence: TGTGCCAGCCTCGGGGTAGACAATGAGCAGTTCTTC. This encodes CASLGVDNEQFF.

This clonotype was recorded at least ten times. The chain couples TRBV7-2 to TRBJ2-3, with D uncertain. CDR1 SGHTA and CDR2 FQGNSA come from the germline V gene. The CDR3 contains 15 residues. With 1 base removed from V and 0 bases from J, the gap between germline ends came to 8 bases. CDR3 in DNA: TGTGCCAGCAGCTTAGAGAGATCTAGCACAGATACGCAGTATTTT. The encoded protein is CASSLERSSTDTQYF.

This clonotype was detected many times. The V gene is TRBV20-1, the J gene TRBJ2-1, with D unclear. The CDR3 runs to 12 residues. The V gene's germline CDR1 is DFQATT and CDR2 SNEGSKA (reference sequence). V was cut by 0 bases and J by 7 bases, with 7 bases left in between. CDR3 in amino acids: CSARDLGNEQFF. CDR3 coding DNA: TGCAGTGCTAGAGATCTCGGGAATGAGCAGTTCTTC.

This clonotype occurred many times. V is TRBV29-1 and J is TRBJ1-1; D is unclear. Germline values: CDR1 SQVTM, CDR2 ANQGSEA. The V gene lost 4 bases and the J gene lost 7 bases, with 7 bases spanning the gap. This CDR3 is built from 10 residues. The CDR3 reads CSVGGDEAFF. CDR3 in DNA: TGCAGCGTTGGCGGGGATGAAGCTTTCTTT.

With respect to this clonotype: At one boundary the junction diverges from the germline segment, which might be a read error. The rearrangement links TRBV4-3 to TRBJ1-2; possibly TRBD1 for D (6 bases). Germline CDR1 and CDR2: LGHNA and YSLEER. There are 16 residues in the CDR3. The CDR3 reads CVSSQTRDTGPHGYTF. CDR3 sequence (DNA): TGCGTCAGCAGCCAAACCCGGGACACAGGACCCCATGGCTACACCTTC.

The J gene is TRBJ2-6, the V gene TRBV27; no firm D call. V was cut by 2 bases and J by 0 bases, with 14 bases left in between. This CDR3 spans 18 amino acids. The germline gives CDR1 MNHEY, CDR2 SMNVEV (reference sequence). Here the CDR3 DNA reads TGTGCCAGCAGTTTAATTAAACCTGGCAGCTCTGGGGCCAACGTCCTGACTTTC. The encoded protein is CASSLIKPGSSGANVLTF.

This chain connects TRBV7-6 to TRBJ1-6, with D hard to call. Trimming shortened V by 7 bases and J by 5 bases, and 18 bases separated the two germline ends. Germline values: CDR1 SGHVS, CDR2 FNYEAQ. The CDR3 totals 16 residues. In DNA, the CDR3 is TGTGCCAGCACCGTGGACGCGTTACCCAATAATTCACCCCTCCACTTT. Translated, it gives CASTVDALPNNSPLHF.

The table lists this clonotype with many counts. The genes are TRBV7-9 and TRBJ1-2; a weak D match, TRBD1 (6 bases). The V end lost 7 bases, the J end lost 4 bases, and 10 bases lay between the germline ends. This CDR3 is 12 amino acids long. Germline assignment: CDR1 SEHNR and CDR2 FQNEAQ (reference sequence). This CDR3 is CASTPDSYGYTF. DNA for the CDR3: TGTGCCAGCACCCCGGACAGCTATGGCTACACCTTC.

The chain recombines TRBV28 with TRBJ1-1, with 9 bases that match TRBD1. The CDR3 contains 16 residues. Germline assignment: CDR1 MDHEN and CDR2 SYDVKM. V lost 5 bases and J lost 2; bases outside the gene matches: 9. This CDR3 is CASSPGQGLGNTEAFF. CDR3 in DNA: TGTGCCAGCAGTCCGGGACAGGGTCTCGGAAACACTGAAGCTTTCTTT. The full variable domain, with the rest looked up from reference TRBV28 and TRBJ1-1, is DVKVTQSSRYLVKRTGEKVFLECVQDMDHENMFWYRQDPGLGLRLIYFSYDVKMKEKGDIPEGYSVSREKKERFSLILESASTNQTSMYLCASSPGQGLGNTEAFFGQGTRLTVV.

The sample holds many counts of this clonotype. The CDR3 protein is CASSLGGQSVDYSPLHF. In DNA form, the CDR3 reads TGTGCCAGCAGCTTAGGCGGACAGTCGGTGGATTATTCACCCCTCCACTTT. The rearrangement uses TRBV7-2 and TRBJ1-6; perhaps TRBD1 as D (6 bases). The CDR3 sequence is 17 residues long. The V end lost 1 base, the J end lost 8 bases, and 18 bases lay between the germline ends. Germline V gene data show CDR1 as SGHTA and CDR2 as FQGNSA.

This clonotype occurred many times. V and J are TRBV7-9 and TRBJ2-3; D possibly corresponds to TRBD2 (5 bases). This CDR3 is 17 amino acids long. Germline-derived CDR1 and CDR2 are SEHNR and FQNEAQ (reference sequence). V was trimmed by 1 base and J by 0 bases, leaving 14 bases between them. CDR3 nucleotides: TGTGCCAGCAGCTTAGTCGGCGGCAGGACTAGCACAGATACGCAGTATTTT. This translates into CASSLVGGRTSTDTQYF.

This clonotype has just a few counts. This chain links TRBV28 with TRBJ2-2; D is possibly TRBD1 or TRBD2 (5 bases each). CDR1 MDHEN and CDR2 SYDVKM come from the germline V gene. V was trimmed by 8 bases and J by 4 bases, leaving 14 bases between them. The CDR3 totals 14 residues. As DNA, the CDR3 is TGTGCCAGCCAAAGGGACGGGCCCACCGGGGAGCTGTTTTTT. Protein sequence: CASQRDGPTGELFF.

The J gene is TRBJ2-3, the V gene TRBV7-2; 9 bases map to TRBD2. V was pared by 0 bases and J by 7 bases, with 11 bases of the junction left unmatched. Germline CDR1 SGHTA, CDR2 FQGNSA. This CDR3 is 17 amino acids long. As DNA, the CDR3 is TGTGCCAGCAGCTTAGCGCCGACCGGGACTAGCACCCATACGCAGTATTTT. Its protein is CASSLAPTGTSTHTQYF. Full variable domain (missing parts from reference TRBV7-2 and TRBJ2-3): GAGVSQSPSNKVTEKGKDVELRCDPISGHTALYWYRQSLGQGLEFLIYFQGNSAPDKSGLPSDRFSAERTGGSVSTLTIQRTQQEDSAVYLCASSLAPTGTSTHTQYFGPGTRLTVL.

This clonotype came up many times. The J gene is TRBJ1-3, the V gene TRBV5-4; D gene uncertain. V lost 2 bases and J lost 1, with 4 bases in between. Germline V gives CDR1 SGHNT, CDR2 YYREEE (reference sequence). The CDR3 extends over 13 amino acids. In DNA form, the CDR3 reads TGTGCCAGCAGCTTTGAGTCTGGAAACACCATATATTTT. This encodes CASSFESGNTIYF.

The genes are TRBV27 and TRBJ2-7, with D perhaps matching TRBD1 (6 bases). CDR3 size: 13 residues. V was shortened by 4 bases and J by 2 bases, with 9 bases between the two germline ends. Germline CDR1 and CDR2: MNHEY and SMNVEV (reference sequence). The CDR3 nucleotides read TGTGCCAGCAGTTGGGGGCCCACCTACGAGCAGTACTTC. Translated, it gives CASSWGPTYEQYF.

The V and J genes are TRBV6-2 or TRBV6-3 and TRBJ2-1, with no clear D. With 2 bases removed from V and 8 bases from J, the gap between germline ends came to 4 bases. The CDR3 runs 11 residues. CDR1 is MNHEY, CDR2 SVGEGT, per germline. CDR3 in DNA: TGTGCCAGCAGTTACGGGCATGAGCAGTTCTTC. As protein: CASSYGHEQFF.